This T cell receptor (beta chain) was captured in a study of blood T cell repertoires in COVID-19. Whole-study context: Acute and convalescent COVID-19 specimens originated in the United States, Italy and Spain. In each case, the material was cDNA or gDNA derived from T cells, B-cell-depleted T cells, or PBMCs.

Sequencing was performed with immunoSEQ multiplex PCR; in TCRdb, only in-frame clones are kept and a portion is missing. The repertoire has 80,000 to 100,000 clones, approximately 81% of them found once; the top ten carry about 4.4%. There are 14 residues in the CDR3. CDR1 MNHEY and CDR2 SMNVEV come from the germline V gene (reference sequence). Between the trimmed V and J ends, which lost 5 bases and 10 bases, there was a span of 15 bases. The receptor comes from a man aged 55 to 70 with acute or convalescent COVID-19. Sequenced sample: peripheral blood. The rearrangement joins TRBV27 to TRBJ1-6, with D possibly being TRBD1 (6 bases). The CDR3 nucleotides read TGTGCCAGCAGTCCACAGGGTTTTAGGTCACCCCTCCACTTT. It is translated as CASSPQGFRSPLHF.